This entry lists 9 T cell receptor beta chains sequenced from one sample in a study of cytomegalovirus exposure and HLA in healthy donors. Only in-frame clones appear in the TCRdb table, and some are missing; sequencing was by immunoSEQ multiplex PCR. The sample has about 150,000 clones, about 94% seen once. Sequencing used PBMCs. These receptor sequences come from a man between 18 and 29 years old in good health and CMV-seropositive.

V is TRBV13 and J is TRBJ2-3; D gene unclear. The CDR3 runs 14 residues. V shed 1 base and J shed 5 bases, with 10 bases lying between them. Per the germline V gene, CDR1 is PRHDT and CDR2 is FYEKMQ (reference sequence). Here the CDR3 DNA reads TGTGCCAGCAGCTTAGCGGCTCAGGAAGATACGCAGTATTTT. This sequence encodes CASSLAAQEDTQYF.

The chain has TRBV6-1 and TRBJ2-7; 9 bases are a match to TRBD1. CDR3 length equals 14 residues. Germline values: CDR1 MNHNS, CDR2 SASEGT. Trimming took 9 bases from V and 2 from J; bases not matched to a gene: 8. This CDR3 is CASTDRGKPYEQYF. The DNA for the CDR3 is TGTGCCAGTACCGACAGGGGGAAACCCTACGAGCAGTACTTC.

The chain has TRBV28 and TRBJ2-7, with 8 positions matching TRBD1. CDR1 MDHEN and CDR2 SYDVKM come from the germline V gene. J lost 7 bases, V lost 6 bases, and 14 bases had no gene match. The CDR3 runs to 15 residues. In DNA, the CDR3 is TGTGCCAGCAGCCCAGGACAGGGTCCGAAGTTGGAGCAGTACTTC. It encodes CASSPGQGPKLEQYF.

This chain links TRBV6-5 with TRBJ1-1, with a weak D call TRBD1 (5 bases). The V end was cut by 9 bases, the J end by 6 bases, with 11 bases between. Germline loops: CDR1 MNHEY, CDR2 SVGAGI. This CDR3 region has 11 residues. The CDR3 DNA follows: TGTGCCAGTCAGGGTCAGGCTGAAGCTTTCTTT. Its protein product is CASQGQAEAFF.

The chain is built from TRBV4-1 and TRBJ2-4; D perhaps matches TRBD2 (6 bases). Germline V gives CDR1 MGHRA, CDR2 YSYEKL. This CDR3 has 16 amino acids. The germline V and J ends were trimmed by 1 base and 0 bases, with 10 bases remaining between them. The CDR3 region has the DNA TGCGCCAGCAGCCAAGTTCCGGGACTAGCCAAAAACATTCAGTACTTC. Translating gives CASSQVPGLAKNIQYF.

V is TRBV5-5 and J is TRBJ2-7; D may be TRBD1 (6 bases). Germline V gene data show CDR1 as SGHKS and CDR2 as YYEKEE (reference sequence). The ends were cut back, 0 bases at V and 3 bases at J, with 13 bases in the middle. The CDR3 runs 15 residues. The CDR3 protein is CASSLALGAIYEQYF. The CDR3 coding sequence is TGTGCCAGCAGCTTGGCATTGGGGGCAATCTACGAGCAGTACTTC.

The chain recombines TRBV6-1 with TRBJ2-5; 8 bases agree with TRBD1. Germline V gives CDR1 MNHNS, CDR2 SASEGT. This CDR3 region has 13 residues. The V and J ends lost 4 bases and 6 bases, in that order; junction bases with no gene match: 4. CDR3 DNA: TGTGCCAGCAGTGTGACAGGGGTGAAGACCCAGTACTTC. Encoded protein: CASSVTGVKTQYF.

The rearrangement uses TRBV19 and TRBJ2-1, with 8 bases fitting TRBD2. Germline trimming cut 5 bases from V and 12 bases from J; bases unmatched to any gene: 12. This CDR3 has 14 residues. Germline CDR1 is LNHDA and CDR2 is SQIVND (reference sequence). CDR3 residues: CASSPSTSESGQFF. The CDR3 DNA sequence: TGTGCCAGTAGTCCTTCGACTAGCGAGTCGGGGCAGTTCTTC.

This clone was observed once. The chain carries TRBV5-4 and TRBJ2-2, with D unclear. Deletions cut 0 bases from V and 4 bases from J, with 10 bases between. The CDR3 is 15 residues long. CDR1 is SGHNT and CDR2 is YYREEE in the germline V gene (reference sequence). CDR3 sequence (DNA): TGTGCCAGCAGCTTGGCCAGGTTGGGCACCGGGGAGCTGTTTTTT. This codes for CASSLARLGTGELFF. Full variable domain (outside the CDR3, taken from reference TRBV5-4 and TRBJ2-2): ETGVTQSPTHLIKTRGQQVTLRCSSQSGHNTVSWYQQALGQGPQFIFQYYREEENGRGNFPPRFSGLQFPNYSSELNVNALELDDSALYLCASSLARLGTGELFFGEGSRLTVL.